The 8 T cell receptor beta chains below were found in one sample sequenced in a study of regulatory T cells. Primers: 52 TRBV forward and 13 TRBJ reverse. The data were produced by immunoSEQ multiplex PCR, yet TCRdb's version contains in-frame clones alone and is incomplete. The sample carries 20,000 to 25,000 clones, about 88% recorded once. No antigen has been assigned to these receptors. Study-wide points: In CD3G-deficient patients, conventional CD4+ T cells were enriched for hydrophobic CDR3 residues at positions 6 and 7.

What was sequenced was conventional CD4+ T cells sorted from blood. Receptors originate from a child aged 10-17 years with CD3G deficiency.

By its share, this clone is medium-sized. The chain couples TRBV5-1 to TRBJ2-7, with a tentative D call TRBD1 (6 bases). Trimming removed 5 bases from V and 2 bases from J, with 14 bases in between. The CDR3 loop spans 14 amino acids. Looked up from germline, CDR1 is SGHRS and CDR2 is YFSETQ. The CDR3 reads CASSMTGTPYEQYF. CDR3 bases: TGCGCCAGCAGTATGACCGGGACACCCTACGAGCAGTACTTC.

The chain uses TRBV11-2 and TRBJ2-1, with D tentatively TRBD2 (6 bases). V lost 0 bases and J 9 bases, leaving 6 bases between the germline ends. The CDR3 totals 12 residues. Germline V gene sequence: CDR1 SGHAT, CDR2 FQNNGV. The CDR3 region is CASSLEGGEQFF. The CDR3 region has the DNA TGTGCCAGCAGCTTAGAGGGGGGTGAGCAGTTCTTC.

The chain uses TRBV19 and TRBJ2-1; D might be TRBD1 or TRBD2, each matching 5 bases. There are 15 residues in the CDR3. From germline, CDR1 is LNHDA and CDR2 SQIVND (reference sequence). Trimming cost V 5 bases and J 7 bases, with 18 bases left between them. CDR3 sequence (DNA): TGTGCCAGTAGTCCCAGGGCCAAGGGCGGGAATGAGCAGTTCTTC. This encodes CASSPRAKGGNEQFF.

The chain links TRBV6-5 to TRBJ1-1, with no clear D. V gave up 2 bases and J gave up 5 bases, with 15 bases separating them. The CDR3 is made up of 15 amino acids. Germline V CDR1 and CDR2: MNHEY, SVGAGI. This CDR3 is CASSYREGRRTEAFF. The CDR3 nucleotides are TGTGCCAGCAGTTACCGAGAAGGGAGGAGGACTGAAGCTTTCTTT.

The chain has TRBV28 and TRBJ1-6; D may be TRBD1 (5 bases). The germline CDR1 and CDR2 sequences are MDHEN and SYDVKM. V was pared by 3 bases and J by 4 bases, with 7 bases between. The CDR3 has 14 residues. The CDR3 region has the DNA TGTGCCAGCAGTTTCGGGGGGTATAATTCACCCCTCCACTTT. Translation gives CASSFGGYNSPLHF.

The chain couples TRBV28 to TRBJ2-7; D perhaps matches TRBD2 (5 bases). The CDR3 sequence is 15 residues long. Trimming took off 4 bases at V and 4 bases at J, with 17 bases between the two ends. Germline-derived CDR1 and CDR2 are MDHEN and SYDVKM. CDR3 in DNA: TGTGCCAGCAGTTCGACCCTCTGGGAGCCGTACGAGCAGTACTTC. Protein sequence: CASSSTLWEPYEQYF.

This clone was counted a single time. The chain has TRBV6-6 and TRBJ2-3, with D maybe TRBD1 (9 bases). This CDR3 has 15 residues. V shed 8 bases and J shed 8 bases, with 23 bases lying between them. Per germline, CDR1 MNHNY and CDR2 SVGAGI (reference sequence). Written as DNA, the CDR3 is TGTGCCAGCTGTCGGGGGGGGACAGGGTCTCGTACGCAGTATTTT. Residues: CASCRGGTGSRTQYF.

The CDR3 reads CASSLGGSDTQYF. CDR3 in DNA: TGTGCCAGCAGTTTAGGGGGATCAGATACGCAGTATTTT. The chain uses TRBV6-1 and TRBJ2-3, with D possibly matching TRBD1 (6 bases). The CDR3 has 13 amino acids. The germline V gene encodes CDR1 MNHNS and CDR2 SASEGT. Trimming pared 5 bases from V and 4 bases from J, leaving 10 bases between.